The rows below give T cell receptor beta chains drawn from one sample of a study of shared clonotypes between healthy human individuals. The method was immunoSEQ multiplex PCR; TCRdb's version includes in-frame clones alone and lacks a portion of them. The sample has about 2 million clones, about 95% seen once. Sequenced sample: naive CD4+ T cells sorted from blood. All receptors derive from a man between 18 and 29 years old in good health. The CDR3 runs from the conserved cysteine through the conserved F or W. The D gene is left open where the match is weak. Clone size is shown for a subset of rows, as once, few, many or a class of expanded clone.

cdr3_aa | cdr3_nt | v_call | d_call | j_call | clone_size
CASSGYNTGELFF | TGTGCCAGCAGTGGCTACAACACCGGGGAGCTGTTTTTT | TRBV28 | - | TRBJ2-2 | -
CASSPASGANYNEQFF | TGTGCCAGCAGTCCTGCTAGCGGGGCCAACTACAATGAGCAGTTCTTC | TRBV27 | TRBD2 | TRBJ2-1 | -
CASSLLISTGVNEKLFF | TGCGCCAGCAGCCTCCTTATTTCGACAGGGGTTAATGAAAAACTGTTTTTT | TRBV5-1 | TRBD1 | TRBJ1-4 | -
CASSQGGRGESSYNSPLHF | TGCGCCAGCAGCCAAGGGGGACGGGGGGAAAGCTCCTATAATTCACCCCTCCACTTT | TRBV4-1 | - | TRBJ1-6 | once
CAWSGTRVSNEQFF | TGTGCCTGGAGTGGGACTAGGGTCTCCAATGAGCAGTTCTTC | TRBV30 | TRBD2 | TRBJ2-1 | -
CASTSMGYEQYF | TGTGCCAGCACCTCCATGGGCTACGAGCAGTACTTC | TRBV11-2 | - | TRBJ2-7 | -
CASSLGQNYGYTF | TGTGCCAGTAGTCTGGGCCAAAACTATGGCTACACCTTC | TRBV19 | - | TRBJ1-2 | -
CASSPPTGELFF | TGTGCCAGCAGCCCTCCCACCGGGGAGCTGTTTTTT | TRBV6-5 | - | TRBJ2-2 | once
CASSDLGKGLETQYF | TGCGCCAGCAGTGATCTGGGCAAGGGTCTGGAGACCCAGTACTTC | TRBV10-1 | - | TRBJ2-5 | -
CASSPNHSGDANTQYF | TGTGCCAGCAGTCCGAACCACAGCGGGGATGCAAATACGCAGTATTTT | TRBV28 | TRBD2 | TRBJ2-3 | -
CASSPGLAMIYEQYF | TGTGCCAGCAGCCCCGGACTAGCGATGATCTACGAGCAGTACTTC | TRBV7-9 | TRBD2 | TRBJ2-7 | -
CASSILLFWGDSNQPQHF | TGTGCCAGTAGTATCTTGCTGTTTTGGGGGGATAGCAATCAGCCCCAGCATTTT | TRBV19 | - | TRBJ1-5 | -
CASSGRTGTDTQYF | TGTGCCAGCAGCGGTCGGACAGGGACAGATACGCAGTATTTT | TRBV5-4 | TRBD1 | TRBJ2-3 | -
CARESACNQPQHF | TGCGCCAGGGAATCAGCTTGCAATCAGCCCCAGCATTTT | TRBV5-1 | - | TRBJ1-5 | -
CAWSVGGAYGYTF | TGTGCCTGGAGTGTAGGGGGCGCCTATGGCTACACCTTC | TRBV30 | TRBD1 | TRBJ1-2 | -